A selection of T cell receptor beta chains follows, all from one sample in a study of blood T cell repertoires in COVID-19. Method: immunoSEQ multiplex PCR; TCRdb's copy keeps in-frame clones and lacks some. The sample includes 200,000 or so clones, 80% to 90% of them seen just once. Material: peripheral blood. These receptors came from a man in his fifties or sixties with acute or convalescent COVID-19. Each CDR3 is given with its conserved first and last residue. A D gene is named only where the DNA matches it firmly. Clone size is given for some rows only: seen once, a few or many times, or a class if the clone is expanded.

V,D,J,size,DNA,CDR3
TRBV5-4,TRBD1,TRBJ2-7,-,TGTGCCAGCAGCCTGGGGGGACAGGGCGGAGAGCAGTACTTC,CASSLGGQGGEQYF
TRBV11-2,TRBD1,TRBJ1-4,-,TGTGCCAGCAGCTCCCGACAGGGGGATGGTGAAAAACTGTTTTTT,CASSSRQGDGEKLFF
TRBV19,TRBD2,TRBJ2-3,-,TGTGCCAGTAGCGACGGGAGGGTAAAAGATACGCAGTATTTT,CASSDGRVKDTQYF
TRBV9,-,TRBJ2-7,-,TGTGCCAGCGGGGGAGGCGGCAGCTACTACGAGCAGTACTTC,CASGGGGSYYEQYF
TRBV6-5,-,TRBJ2-7,-,TGTGCCAGCAGTTACTCTTCAGGGGTCACCTACGAGCAGTACTTC,CASSYSSGVTYEQYF
TRBV28,-,TRBJ2-1,-,TGTGCCAGCATTCCCAGGGACACGTCCAACAATGAGCAGTTCTTC,CASIPRDTSNNEQFF
TRBV5-1,TRBD1,TRBJ2-2,-,TGCGCCAGCAGCCGAGGGACAGGGCTAGCCGGGGAGCTGTTTTTT,CASSRGTGLAGELFF
TRBV12-3/TRBV12-4,-,TRBJ2-3,-,TGTGCCAGCAGGGTACAGGGCACAGATACGCAGTATTTT,CASRVQGTDTQYF
TRBV28,TRBD2,TRBJ2-4,-,TGTGCCAGCAGTCCCGGGACTAGCGGGAGCGTGATAAACATTCAGTACTTC,CASSPGTSGSVINIQYF
TRBV28,-,TRBJ1-1,-,TGTGCCAGCAGTCCATCGACGAGGGAAGCTTTCTTT,CASSPSTREAFF
TRBV7-2,TRBD1,TRBJ1-2,-,TGTGCCAGCAGCCTACGGGACAGGGGGCCGGGCGGCTACACCTTC,CASSLRDRGPGGYTF
TRBV24-1,TRBD2,TRBJ2-5,-,TGTGCCACCAGTGATACCGGGACTAGCGGGGAGACCCAGTACTTC,CATSDTGTSGETQYF
TRBV14,-,TRBJ2-3,-,TGTGCCAGCAGCCAAGGGCTCCCCGGGGGTACGCAGTATTTT,CASSQGLPGGTQYF
TRBV19,TRBD2,TRBJ2-1,few,TGTGCCAGTAGTGTAGCGGGTTGGGACAATGAGCAGTTCTTC,CASSVAGWDNEQFF
TRBV2,-,TRBJ2-5,few,TGTGCCAGCAGTGTCTGGACTGTTAGACAAGAGACCCAGTACTTC,CASSVWTVRQETQYF
TRBV6-2/TRBV6-3,TRBD2,TRBJ2-3,-,TGTGCCAGCAGTGCCCGGACTAGCGGGAGGTCAGATACGCAGTATTTT,CASSARTSGRSDTQYF
TRBV6-5,TRBD2,TRBJ2-1,-,TGTGCCAGCAGAAGCGGGAGATGGAATGAGCAGTTCTTC,CASRSGRWNEQFF
TRBV7-9,-,TRBJ1-1,-,TGTGCCAGCAGTCGGACCGACAGGTACACTGAAGCTTTCTTT,CASSRTDRYTEAFF
TRBV13,-,TRBJ2-7,-,TGTGCCAGCAGCGGCGACAGGCCCTACGAGCAGTACTTC,CASSGDRPYEQYF
TRBV6-4,TRBD2,TRBJ2-1,-,TGTGCCAGCAGTGACCTAGCGGGGAACAATGAGCAGTTCTTC,CASSDLAGNNEQFF
TRBV15,-,TRBJ2-7,-,TGTGCCACCAGCCAGCAGGGCTACGAGCAGTACTTC,CATSQQGYEQYF
TRBV7-2,-,TRBJ1-2,-,TGTGCCAGCAGCGTACAGAGAAACTATGGCTACACCTTC,CASSVQRNYGYTF
TRBV19,-,TRBJ1-2,-,TGTGCCAGTATCGGTGGATCGGAGGGGTCGGCCTATGGCTACACCTTC,CASIGGSEGSAYGYTF
TRBV6-5,-,TRBJ2-6,-,TGTGCCGGGGGAGCGGGTTTGGCTGGGGCCAACGTCCTGACTTTC,CAGGAGLAGANVLTF
TRBV14,-,TRBJ2-7,-,TGTGCCAGCAGCTCCTACAGGGGGGGGGCCACCTCCGAGCAGTACTTC,CASSSYRGGATSEQYF
TRBV9,-,TRBJ2-2,-,TGTGCCAGCAGCGTGCGGGACGGGAACACCGGGGAGCTGTTTTTT,CASSVRDGNTGELFF
TRBV7-9,TRBD2,TRBJ2-1,-,TGTGCCAGCAGCTCCATAGCGGGATCTTTCTACAATGAGCAGTTCTTC,CASSSIAGSFYNEQFF
TRBV28,-,TRBJ1-3,-,TGTGCCAGCAGTTCTGCAGGGGTAGGAAACACCATATATTTT,CASSSAGVGNTIYF